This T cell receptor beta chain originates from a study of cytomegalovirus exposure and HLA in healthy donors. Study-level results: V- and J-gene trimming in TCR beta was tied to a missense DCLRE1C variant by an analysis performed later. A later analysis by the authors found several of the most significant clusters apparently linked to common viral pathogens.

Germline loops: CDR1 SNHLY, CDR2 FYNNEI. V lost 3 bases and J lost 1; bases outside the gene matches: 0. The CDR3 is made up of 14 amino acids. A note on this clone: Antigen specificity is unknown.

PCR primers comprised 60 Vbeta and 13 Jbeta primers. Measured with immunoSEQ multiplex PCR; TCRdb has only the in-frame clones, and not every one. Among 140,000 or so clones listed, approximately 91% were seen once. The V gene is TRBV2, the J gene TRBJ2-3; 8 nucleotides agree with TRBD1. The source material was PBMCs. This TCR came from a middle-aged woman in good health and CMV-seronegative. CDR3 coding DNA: TGTGCCAGCAGTGAGGACAGGGGCACAGATACGCAGTATTTT. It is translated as CASSEDRGTDTQYF. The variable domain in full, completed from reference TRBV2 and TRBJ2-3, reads EPEVTQTPSHQVTQMGQEVILRCVPISNHLYFYWYRQILGQKVEFLVSFYNNEISEKSEIFDDQFSVERPDGSNFTLKIRSTKLEDSAMYFCASSEDRGTDTQYFGPGTRLTVL.